This T cell receptor beta chain was found in a study of a mutant IDH1 vaccine in newly diagnosed glioma. On this clone: Its specificity is not known.

Data came from immunoSEQ multiplex PCR; TCRdb stores just in-frame clones and leaves some out. The data show under 40,000 clones, with over 85% seen just once and about 2% held by the top ten. Trimming took off 0 bases at V and 5 bases at J, with 10 bases between the two ends. Germline V gives CDR1 MRHNA, CDR2 SNTAGT. The CDR3 is 14 amino acids. The time point is: week 47, end of study. Vaccinated patients received 300 ug of mutant IDH1 20-mer peptide per dose, with topical imiquimod. Sequencing used PBMCs, obtained from a glioma patient whose treatment included an IDH1 peptide vaccine. This clonotype was obtained from a man aged 35-49 years with glioma. This chain joins TRBV6-4 and TRBJ1-1; D uncertain. The CDR3 DNA sequence: TGTGCCAGCAGTGACTCGAGTATCGGGACTGAAGCTTTCTTT. Amino acid sequence: CASSDSSIGTEAFF.